Shown below are 3 T cell receptor beta chains from a single sample sequenced in a study of response to subunit inactivated influenza vaccine. TCRdb reprocessed the RT-PCR reads with MiXCR, giving one entry per CDR3 protein. The sample contains fewer than 800,000 distinct CDR3 sequences, around 14% of which appear only once. This specimen was PBMCs from blood, taken about 11 days after vaccination. The receptors shown here come from a man aged 50 to 60 who received an inactivated influenza vaccine.

This rearrangement joins TRBV6-1 to TRBJ2-1; possibly TRBD2 for D (6 bases). V dropped 2 bases and J dropped 10 bases, with 9 bases sitting between them. This CDR3 is 12 amino acids long. Per the germline V gene, CDR1 is MNHNS and CDR2 is SASEGT. The CDR3 nucleotides read TGTGCCAGCAGTGAATGGCGGGGAGAGCAGTTCTTC. Its protein product is CASSEWRGEQFF.

This clonotype was found a few times. V is TRBV20-1 and J is TRBJ1-5; the D is unclear. Germline V gene data show CDR1 as DFQATT and CDR2 as SNEGSKA (reference sequence). Between the trimmed V and J ends, which lost 6 bases and 7 bases, there was a span of 25 bases. The CDR3 has 16 amino acids. CDR3 sequence reads: CSAEIGRDWALQPQHF. The CDR3 DNA follows: TGCAGTGCCGAAATCGGACGAGATTGGGCCCTCCAGCCCCAGCATTTT.

This chain connects TRBV4-2 to TRBJ2-7; 8 bases agree with TRBD2. V was clipped by 6 bases and J by 5 bases; unmatched bases: 12. This CDR3 region has 15 residues. Germline V gene data show CDR1 as LGHNA and CDR2 as YNFKEQ. The CDR3 DNA follows: TGTGCCAGCAGTCCCGGGACTAGAGGCCGCGACGAGCAGTACTTC. Translating gives CASSPGTRGRDEQYF.